The rows below give T cell receptor beta chains drawn from one sample of a study of shared clonotypes between healthy human individuals. Profiled with immunoSEQ multiplex PCR; TCRdb holds only in-frame clones, not every one. The repertoire has about 1,900,000 clones, roughly 95% of them found once; the top ten carry approximately 1.2%. The specimen sequenced was naive CD8+ T cells sorted from blood. The receptors come from a young man in good health. Each CDR3 is given with its conserved first and last residue. A D gene is named only where the DNA matches it firmly.

TRBV6-5	TRBJ2-3	-	CASSSLGEGEANTQYF	TGTGCCAGCAGTTCCCTTGGCGAGGGAGAGGCAAATACGCAGTATTTT
TRBV11-2	TRBJ2-1	TRBD2	CASSLTGTSGSAEQFF	TGTGCCAGCAGCCTTACCGGGACTAGCGGGAGTGCTGAGCAGTTCTTC
TRBV4-1	TRBJ2-2	-	CASSQEPLTNTGELFF	TGCGCCAGCAGCCAAGAACCCCTTACGAACACCGGGGAGCTGTTTTTT
TRBV4-3	TRBJ2-1	-	CASSQAYNQGYYNEQFF	TGCGCCAGCAGCCAAGCCTATAATCAGGGGTACTACAATGAGCAGTTCTTC
TRBV7-9	TRBJ2-7	-	CASSSRLVYEQYF	TGTGCCAGCAGCTCTCGACTGGTCTACGAGCAGTACTTC
TRBV5-1	TRBJ2-7	TRBD1	CASSSGQGPAYEQYF	TGCGCCAGCAGCTCGGGACAGGGGCCCGCCTACGAGCAGTACTTC
TRBV5-1	TRBJ1-5	-	CASSLNVGNQPQHF	TGCGCCAGCAGCTTAAACGTAGGCAATCAGCCCCAGCATTTT
TRBV7-2	TRBJ1-5	-	CALGQGPQPQHF	TGTGCCCTGGGGCAGGGCCCTCAGCCCCAGCATTTT
TRBV10-2	TRBJ2-5	-	CASSDWDNQETQYF	TGCGCCAGCAGTGACTGGGACAACCAAGAGACCCAGTACTTC
TRBV4-3	TRBJ2-7	TRBD1	CASSHDRVASYEQYF	TGCGCCAGCAGCCACGACAGGGTAGCGTCCTACGAGCAGTACTTC
TRBV5-6	TRBJ2-1	-	CASSLTPRAYNEQFF	TGTGCCAGCAGCTTGACCCCCAGGGCTTACAATGAGCAGTTCTTC
TRBV27	TRBJ2-7	-	CASSLGDGYEQYF	TGTGCCAGCAGTTTAGGGGACGGCTACGAGCAGTACTTC
TRBV2	TRBJ2-5	-	CASSEADGQGNKETQYF	TGTGCCAGCAGTGAAGCGGATGGGCAGGGGAATAAAGAGACCCAGTACTTC
TRBV7-3	TRBJ2-1	-	CASSLGLLNEQFF	TGTGCCAGCAGCTTAGGGCTACTCAATGAGCAGTTCTTC
TRBV14	TRBJ1-1	-	CASSQGGGEEAFF	TGTGCCAGCAGCCAAGGGGGGGGAGAAGAAGCTTTCTTT
TRBV13	TRBJ1-5	TRBD1	CASSFGQGGSQHF	TGTGCCAGCAGCTTCGGACAGGGGGGTAGCCAGCATTTT
TRBV5-1	TRBJ1-1	-	CASSPFPGSTEAFF	TGCGCCAGCAGCCCATTCCCGGGGTCCACTGAAGCTTTCTTT